One and the same sample provided the 28 T cell receptor beta chains below, sequenced in a study of blood T cell repertoires in COVID-19. Here immunoSEQ multiplex PCR was the method, and the copy in TCRdb shows in-frame clones only, minus some. This table holds 90,000 or so clones, around 90% found once. The sample taken for sequencing was peripheral blood. The receptors originated from a human donor with active COVID-19. The donor label of this sample is uncertain.

V is TRBV2 and J is TRBJ2-2; TRBD1 agrees at 8 bases. Per the germline V gene, CDR1 is SNHLY and CDR2 is FYNNEI. The junction had 4 bases not matched to a gene; V was cut back by 7 bases and J by 6 bases. This CDR3 is 13 amino acids long. In nucleotides, the CDR3 is TGTGCCAGCAACGTACAGGGGGCCGGGGAGCTGTTTTTT. This encodes CASNVQGAGELFF.

This chain uses TRBV4-1 with TRBJ2-2, with D possibly matching TRBD2 (6 bases). There are 16 residues in the CDR3. V lost 0 bases, J lost 5 bases, and 13 bases lay in between. CDR1 MGHRA and CDR2 YSYEKL come from the germline V gene. The CDR3 loop is CASSQERGAGTGELFF. As DNA, the CDR3 is TGCGCCAGCAGCCAAGAAAGGGGCGCGGGGACCGGGGAGCTGTTTTTT.

This clone was seen just once. The chain is built from TRBV28 and TRBJ1-3; TRBD1 matches 11 bases. V shed 6 bases and J 7 bases; nucleotides not matched to a gene: 11. Germline-derived CDR1 and CDR2 are MDHEN and SYDVKM. The CDR3 is 16 amino acids. CDR3 nucleotides: TGTGCCAGCAGCCTAGGACAGGGGGCTATGGCGAACACCATATATTTT. This sequence encodes CASSLGQGAMANTIYF.

CDR3 nucleotide sequence: TGTGCCAGCAGCCCTACAGGGGAAGCCTACAATGAGCAGTTCTTC. Protein: CASSPTGEAYNEQFF. The V call is TRBV7-3, the J call TRBJ2-1; 7 nucleotides line up with TRBD1. V lost 5 bases to trimming and J lost 2 bases; unmatched junction nucleotides: 6. Germline V gene lookup returns CDR1 SGHTA and CDR2 FQGTGA. The CDR3 length is 15 residues.

The chain employs TRBV7-2 and TRBJ1-1, with D tentatively TRBD1 (6 bases). The CDR3 length is 13 residues. Germline V gene lookup returns CDR1 SGHTA and CDR2 FQGNSA. V was shortened by 6 bases and J by 8 bases, with 16 bases between the two germline ends. The CDR3 sequence is CASSQPGGSEAFF. The CDR3 DNA is TGTGCCAGCAGTCAACCGGGGGGCTCGGAAGCTTTCTTT.

The table lists this clone with a count of one. This chain connects TRBV27 to TRBJ2-1, with D perhaps matching TRBD1 (5 bases). Germline values: CDR1 MNHEY, CDR2 SMNVEV (reference sequence). V was shortened by 4 bases and J by 8 bases, with 21 bases between the two germline ends. The CDR3 runs to 16 residues. The CDR3 reads CASSSIRVLRGDEQFF. In DNA form, the CDR3 reads TGTGCCAGCAGTTCAATCAGGGTTCTTCGTGGCGATGAGCAGTTCTTC.

This clone was observed a single time. V gene TRBV11-1 combines with J gene TRBJ1-1, with 10 positions matching TRBD1. The CDR3 has 16 residues. Per germline, CDR1 SGHAT and CDR2 FQDESV (reference sequence). The ends lost 5 bases at V and 0 bases at J; junction bases unmatched: 6. The CDR3 is CASSPDRGRLNTEAFF. DNA of the CDR3: TGTGCCAGCAGCCCGGACAGGGGGAGACTGAACACTGAAGCTTTCTTT.

The CDR3 loop is CASSITSGSQAHEQYF. CDR3 DNA sequence: TGTGCCAGTAGTATAACCTCCGGGTCCCAAGCACACGAGCAGTACTTC. The chain combines TRBV19 with TRBJ2-7; no reliable D call. The CDR3 is 16 amino acids. V lost 2 bases and J lost 5, with 19 bases in between. The V gene's germline CDR1 is LNHDA and CDR2 SQIVND (reference sequence).

The chain recombines TRBV4-3 with TRBJ1-3, with 7 bases fitting TRBD1. With 4 bases clipped from V and 2 bases from J, the junction kept 5 bases outside the gene matches. This CDR3 has 15 residues. CDR1 LGHNA and CDR2 YSLEER come from the germline V gene. As DNA, the CDR3 is TGCGCCAGCAGCCCAAACAGGGGACCTGGAAACACCATATATTTT. Residues: CASSPNRGPGNTIYF.

The chain employs TRBV4-3 and TRBJ2-7, with 9 bases lining up with TRBD1. This CDR3 is built from 17 residues. The trim removed 0 bases at V and 2 bases at J, leaving 8 bases unmatched. Germline-derived CDR1 and CDR2 are LGHNA and YSLEER. CDR3 loop: CASSQDIGTGPTYEQYF. The CDR3, as DNA: TGCGCCAGCAGCCAAGATATAGGGACAGGGCCCACCTACGAGCAGTACTTC.

This sequence joins TRBV3-1 (or the pseudogene TRBV3-2) and TRBJ2-2; 11 bases fit TRBD2. Trimming removed 3 bases from V and 4 bases from J; junction bases left unmatched: 4. Germline lookup yields CDR1 LGHDT and CDR2 YNNKEL (reference sequence). The CDR3 runs to 16 residues. DNA of the CDR3: TGTGCCAGCAGCCATCTAGCGGGGGGCCCCACCGGGGAGCTGTTTTTT. This sequence encodes CASSHLAGGPTGELFF.

The table lists this clone with a few counts. The chain carries TRBV9 and TRBJ1-2; D call uncertain. With 7 bases removed from V and 4 bases from J, the gap between germline ends came to 20 bases. This CDR3 spans 15 amino acids. Germline V gives CDR1 SGDLS, CDR2 YYNGEE. The CDR3: CASSREARPPYGYTF. CDR3 coding DNA: TGTGCCAGCTCCCGAGAGGCTCGACCCCCCTATGGCTACACCTTC.

The chain employs TRBV11-2 and TRBJ2-7; possibly TRBD1 for D (6 bases). The germline gives CDR1 SGHAT, CDR2 FQNNGV. This CDR3 has 14 amino acids. V was trimmed by 3 bases and J by 0 bases, leaving 9 bases between them. CDR3 bases: TGTGCCAGCAGCTTTGGGGGCACCTCCTACGAGCAGTACTTC. Protein product: CASSFGGTSYEQYF.

The chain uses TRBV2 and TRBJ1-1; TRBD1 aligns across 7 bases. Germline lookup yields CDR1 SNHLY and CDR2 FYNNEI. The CDR3 covers 13 residues. Trimming removed 4 bases from V and 3 bases from J; junction bases left unmatched: 2. The DNA for the CDR3 is TGTGCCAGCAGTGTCGACAGGGACACTGAAGCTTTCTTT. Translating it yields CASSVDRDTEAFF.

The chain links TRBV3-1 (or the pseudogene TRBV3-2) to TRBJ2-2, with 7 positions matching TRBD1. J gave up 1 base and V 5 bases, and 4 bases lay outside the gene matches. This CDR3 is 15 amino acids long. Germline V CDR1 and CDR2: LGHDT, YNNKEL (reference sequence). The CDR3 here is CASSRGQLNTGELFF. The CDR3, as DNA: TGTGCCAGCAGCAGGGGACAGCTGAACACCGGGGAGCTGTTTTTT.

V gene TRBV7-3 combines with J gene TRBJ2-6; possible D gene TRBD1, 5 bases. The germline V and J ends were trimmed by 5 bases and 3 bases, with 5 bases remaining between them. Germline values: CDR1 SGHTA, CDR2 FQGTGA. This CDR3 has 13 amino acids. As DNA, the CDR3 is TGTGCCAGCAGCAGGGGTGGGGCCAACGTCCTGACTTTC. Its protein is CASSRGGANVLTF.

The CDR3 protein is CASSLAEEPTYGYTF. CDR3 DNA: TGTGCCAGCAGCTTAGCGGAGGAACCCACTTATGGCTACACCTTC. The gene calls are TRBV11-2 and TRBJ1-2, with D unclear. Trimming took 1 base from V and 5 from J, leaving 14 bases between them. The CDR3 is made up of 15 amino acids. Germline CDR1 SGHAT, CDR2 FQNNGV.

This clone was observed a few times. This chain joins TRBV27 and TRBJ1-3; D not resolved. The CDR3 sequence is 14 residues long. The V gene's germline CDR1 is MNHEY and CDR2 SMNVEV (reference sequence). The V end was cut by 2 bases, the J end by 2 bases, with 7 bases between. Here the CDR3 DNA reads TGTGCCAGCAGTTTAGGCAGGCCTGGAAACACCATATATTTT. Translated, it gives CASSLGRPGNTIYF.

The chain employs TRBV15 and TRBJ2-2; TRBD2 matches at 7 bases. Germline CDR1 is LNHNV and CDR2 is YYDKDF (reference sequence). The CDR3 has 13 amino acids. V was pared by 10 bases and J by 4 bases, with 6 bases of the junction left unmatched. CDR3 region: CASGGGSTGELFF. CDR3 nucleotide sequence: TGTGCCAGCGGGGGTGGGAGCACCGGGGAGCTGTTTTTT. Using reference TRBV15 and TRBJ2-2 for the parts outside the CDR3, the full variable domain is DAMVIQNPRYQVTQFGKPVTLSCSQTLNHNVMYWYQQKSSQAPKLLFHYYDKDFNNEADTPDNFQSRRPNTSFCFLDIRSPGLGDTAMYLCASGGGSTGELFFGEGSRLTVL.

As concerns this clone: Its ends do not fully match the called genes, so a read error is possible. V and J are TRBV5-1 and TRBJ1-2; D possibly corresponds to TRBD1 (5 bases). The length of the CDR3 is 14 residues. Germline V gives CDR1 SGHRS, CDR2 YFSETQ. In DNA, the CDR3 is TGCGCCCGCAGCTTGGCCGTGGGGGGGTATGGCTACACCTTC. This gives the protein CARSLAVGGYGYTF.

The V call is TRBV7-9, the J call TRBJ2-2, with 7 bases aligning to TRBD1. Losses at the gene ends were 2 bases for V and 4 bases for J; bases not matched to a gene: 10. Germline CDR1 reads SEHNR; CDR2 reads FQNEAQ (reference sequence). The CDR3 consists of 17 residues. CDR3: CASSLKGGAFSTGELFF. The CDR3 nucleotides are TGTGCCAGCAGCTTAAAAGGGGGCGCGTTTAGCACCGGGGAGCTGTTTTTT. Variable domain in full (rest from reference TRBV7-9 and TRBJ2-2): DTGVSQNPRHKITKRGQNVTFRCDPISEHNRLYWYRQTLGQGPEFLTYFQNEAQLEKSRLLSDRFSAERPKGSFSTLEIQRTEQGDSAMYLCASSLKGGAFSTGELFFGEGSRLTVL.

This chain links TRBV7-3 with TRBJ1-1; D is possibly TRBD1 (5 bases). V was shortened by 5 bases and J by 4 bases, with 20 bases between the two germline ends. The CDR3 runs to 16 residues. CDR1 is SGHTA and CDR2 is FQGTGA in the germline V gene. The CDR3 DNA reads as TGTGCCAGCAGCCATCTAGACAGTCAATTACGCACTGAAGCTTTCTTT. It translates to CASSHLDSQLRTEAFF.

The V and J genes are TRBV6-4 and TRBJ2-1, with 7 bases fitting TRBD1. V was pared by 6 bases and J by 4 bases, with 6 bases of the junction left unmatched. The CDR3 is 14 amino acids. Germline-derived CDR1 and CDR2 are MRHNA and SNTAGT. CDR3 residues: CASSPKGQYNEQFF. The CDR3 DNA follows: TGTGCCAGCAGCCCGAAGGGACAGTACAATGAGCAGTTCTTC.

V is TRBV7-9 and J is TRBJ2-6; 7 bases are a match to TRBD1. Germline V CDR1 and CDR2: SEHNR, FQNEAQ (reference sequence). With 3 bases clipped from V and 1 base from J, the junction kept 6 bases outside the gene matches. CDR3 length: 17 residues. This CDR3 reads CASSLDRPGSGANVLTF. In DNA, the CDR3 is TGTGCCAGCAGCTTGGACAGGCCCGGGTCTGGGGCCAACGTCCTGACTTTC.

J is TRBJ2-3 and V is TRBV10-3, with 12 positions matching TRBD2. Germline trimming cut 4 bases from V and 3 bases from J; bases unmatched to any gene: 8. CDR3 length: 17 residues. Germline V lookup: CDR1 ENHRY, CDR2 SYGVKD. The CDR3 sequence: CAISVASGGADTDTQYF. The CDR3 DNA sequence: TGTGCCATCAGTGTTGCTAGCGGGGGGGCGGATACAGATACGCAGTATTTT.

The rearrangement links TRBV19 to TRBJ1-3, with D possibly matching TRBD1 (5 bases). V lost 6 bases to trimming and J lost 11 bases, with 17 bases between them. Germline assignment: CDR1 LNHDA and CDR2 SQIVND (reference sequence). This CDR3 has 13 residues. The CDR3 sequence is CASRADGGHSIYF. The CDR3 nucleotides read TGTGCCAGTAGGGCCGACGGTGGACACTCCATATATTTT. The whole variable domain, filled in from reference TRBV19 and TRBJ1-3, reads DGGITQSPKYLFRKEGQNVTLSCEQNLNHDAMYWYRQDPGQGLRLIYYSQIVNDFQKGDIAEGYSVSREKKESFPLTVTSAQKNPTAFYLCASRADGGHSIYFGEGSWLTVV.

This chain uses TRBV6-6 with TRBJ2-7; TRBD1 agrees at 11 bases. The CDR3 consists of 15 residues. Per germline, CDR1 MNHNY and CDR2 SVGAGI (reference sequence). The junction had 4 bases not matched to a gene; V was cut back by 5 bases and J by 1 base. The CDR3, as DNA: TGTGCCAGCAGTGGCAGGGACAGGGGGTCCTACGAGCAGTACTTC. Protein: CASSGRDRGSYEQYF.

Regarding this clone: The sample contains more than one DNA sequence encoding this CDR3. The rearrangement joins TRBV11-2 to TRBJ2-7, with D possibly being TRBD1 (5 bases). The CDR3 runs 13 residues. Germline V gene data show CDR1 as SGHAT and CDR2 as FQNNGV. The V end lost 3 bases, the J end lost 4 bases, and 10 bases lay between the germline ends. Here the CDR3 DNA reads TGTGCCAGCAGCTTTTCAGGGTCGTACGAGCAGTACTTC. Translated: CASSFSGSYEQYF.